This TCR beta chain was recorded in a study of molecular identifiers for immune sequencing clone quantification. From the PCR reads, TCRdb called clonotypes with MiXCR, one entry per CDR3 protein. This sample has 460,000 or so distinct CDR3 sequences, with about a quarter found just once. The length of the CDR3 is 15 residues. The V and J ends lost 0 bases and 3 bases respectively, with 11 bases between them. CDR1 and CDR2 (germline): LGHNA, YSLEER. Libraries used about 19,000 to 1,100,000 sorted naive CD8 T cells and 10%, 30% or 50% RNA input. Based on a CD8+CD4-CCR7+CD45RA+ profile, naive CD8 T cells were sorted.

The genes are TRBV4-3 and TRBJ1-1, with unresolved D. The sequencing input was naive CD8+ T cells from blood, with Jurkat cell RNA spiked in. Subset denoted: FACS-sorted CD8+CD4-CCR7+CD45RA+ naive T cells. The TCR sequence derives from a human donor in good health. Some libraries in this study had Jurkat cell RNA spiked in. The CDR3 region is CASSQEAVGDTEAFF. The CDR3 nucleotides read TGCGCCAGCAGCCAAGAAGCCGTGGGAGACACTGAAGCTTTCTTT.